The clone carrying this T cell receptor (beta chain) was found a few times. Its antigen is not identified. This sample is part of a study of identical twins. Study-level points and caveats: Whereas memory repertoires showed no such difference, abundant cord blood beta clonotypes carried fewer insertions.

The V gene's germline CDR1 is MNHEY and CDR2 SVGEGT. The length of the CDR3 is 12 residues. The V gene lost 7 bases and the J gene lost 7 bases, with 13 bases spanning the gap. In TCRdb, the 5' RACE reads were re-called with MiXCR into one record per CDR3 protein. The sample lists under 350,000 distinct CDR3 sequences, around 9.7% occurring once. These data also formed part of another study, on yellow fever vaccine responses in identical twins. Per that paper: The authors reported partly convergent, partly personalized vaccine responses in identical twins.

Sequenced material: CD8+ T cells sorted from blood. The TCR comes from a woman younger than 35 in good health. This chain joins TRBV6-2 or TRBV6-3 and TRBJ1-2; a possible D gene is TRBD1 (6 bases). CDR3 nucleotides: TGTGCCAGCAATGGACAGTCGATTGGCTACACCTTC. Translation: CASNGQSIGYTF.